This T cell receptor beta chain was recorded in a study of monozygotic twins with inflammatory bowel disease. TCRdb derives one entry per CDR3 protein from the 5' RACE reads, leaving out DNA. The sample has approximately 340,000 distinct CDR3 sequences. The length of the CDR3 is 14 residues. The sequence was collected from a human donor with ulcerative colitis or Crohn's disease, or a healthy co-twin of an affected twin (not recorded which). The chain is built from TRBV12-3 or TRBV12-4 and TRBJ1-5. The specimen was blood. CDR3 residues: CASSPQDGNQPQHF.